The entry below gives a single T cell receptor beta chain sequence along with its context. Its target is not known. The junction does not match germline at one end; this may be a read error. Germline V gene lookup returns CDR1 SNHLY and CDR2 FYNNEI. This CDR3 spans 12 amino acids. Since all of the isolated RNA was reverse transcribed, expressed TCRB transcripts were what got sequenced. Deep immunoSEQ sequencing covered naive, central memory and regulatory T cell samples. Clones were sequenced by immunoSEQ multiplex PCR, and TCRdb holds only the in-frame ones, with some missing. The data hold some 640,000 clones, with roughly an eighth observed a single time. The data belong to a study of beta chain features in type 1 diabetes. Study conclusions and caveats: Diminished insertions and augmented deletions at VDJ junctions characterized type 1 diabetes patients. Patients with Type 1 diabetes showed moderately but significantly shorter TCRB CDR3s in all four CD4+ subsets.

The chain couples TRBV2 to TRBJ2-5, with D perhaps matching TRBD1 (6 bases). This TCR derives from a man aged 18 to 30 with type 1 diabetes. The sample consisted of naive CD4+ T cells from blood. This CDR3 is CAGSARGETQYF. The CDR3 nucleotides read TGTGCCGGCAGTGCGAGGGGGGAGACCCAGTACTTC.